This passage covers 27 T cell receptor beta chains from one sample sequenced in a study of T cell changes during pregnancy in multiple sclerosis. Clones were read by immunoSEQ multiplex PCR, and TCRdb kept only the in-frame ones, dropping some. The data contain 4,000 to 5,500 clones, roughly 80% of them singletons. Source: CD8+ T cells from peripheral blood mononuclear cells, taken in the second trimester of pregnancy. The receptor source for this set is a female donor in good health, enrolled as a control in a pregnancy study.

By its share, this clone is large. The chain is built from TRBV4-3 and TRBJ2-7; 8 bases agree with TRBD2. The CDR3 consists of 14 residues. The germline gives CDR1 LGHNA, CDR2 YSLEER. The V gene end was trimmed by 5 bases and the J gene end by 4 bases; junction bases not matched to a gene: 7. CDR3 amino acids: CASSSQAGEYEQYF. DNA for the CDR3: TGCGCCAGCAGCTCTCAAGCGGGGGAATACGAGCAGTACTTC.

The chain has TRBV21-1 and TRBJ2-1; whether TRBD1, the table's D call, matches the DNA was not checked. TRBV21-1 is listed as a pseudogene. The CDR3 spans 16 residues. For the CDR3, the DNA is TGTGCCAGCAGCAAAGCGGGGGCGTTCCGGCCCCACGGGCAGTTCTTC. This sequence encodes CASSKAGAFRPHGQFF.

The rearrangement links TRBV10-2 to TRBJ2-7; 10 nucleotides line up with TRBD2. Germline CDR1 and CDR2: WSHSY and SAAADI. The V gene end was trimmed by 3 bases and the J gene end by 4 bases; junction bases not matched to a gene: 9. The length of the CDR3 is 16 residues. The CDR3 sequence is CASSEVGSGGSYEQYF. As DNA, the CDR3 is TGCGCCAGCAGTGAAGTGGGTAGCGGGGGGTCTTACGAGCAGTACTTC.

This clone was detected a few times. The J gene is TRBJ1-1, the V gene TRBV5-1; tentatively, D is TRBD1 (5 bases). Trimming took 3 bases from V and 1 from J, leaving 10 bases between them. Germline CDR1 and CDR2: SGHRS and YFSETQ. This CDR3 has 14 residues. CDR3 sequence reads: CASSSYQGNTEAFF. Here the CDR3 DNA reads TGCGCCAGCAGCTCATACCAGGGGAACACTGAAGCTTTCTTT.

The chain is built from TRBV11-2 and TRBJ1-1; D unresolved. Germline values: CDR1 SGHAT, CDR2 FQNNGV. This CDR3 is built from 12 residues. Deletions cut 4 bases from V and 11 bases from J, with 14 bases between. The CDR3 DNA sequence: TGTGCCAGCAGCTCAGACCGACGGCGGGCTTTCTTT. Translation: CASSSDRRRAFF.

The CDR3 sequence: CASRIVRGTLKNIQYF. The CDR3 nucleotides read TGTGCAAGTCGGATCGTGCGCGGGACTCTTAAAAACATTCAGTACTTC. V is TRBV12-2 and J is TRBJ2-4; the tabulated D call, TRBD2, remains unverified against the DNA. TRBV12-2 is a known pseudogene. CDR3 length: 16 amino acids.

This rearrangement joins TRBV6-1 to TRBJ2-1, with 7 positions matching TRBD1. The J segment lost 0 bases and the V segment lost 6 bases, leaving 5 bases of the junction unmatched. CDR1 is MNHNS, CDR2 SASEGT, per germline. The CDR3 spans 15 residues. Here the CDR3 DNA reads TGTGCCAGCAGCCCCACAGGGGACTCCTACAATGAGCAGTTCTTC. Its translation is CASSPTGDSYNEQFF.

The CDR3 is CASSQGAGHVLYEQYF. DNA for the CDR3: TGCGCCAGCAGCCAAGGGGCTGGGCACGTCCTCTACGAGCAGTACTTC. The rearrangement uses TRBV4-3 and TRBJ2-7; no firm D call. Germline-derived CDR1 and CDR2 are LGHNA and YSLEER. This CDR3 is built from 16 residues. The V end was cut by 1 base, the J end by 3 bases, with 16 bases between.

V is TRBV27 and J is TRBJ2-3; 8 positions match TRBD2. This CDR3 is built from 14 residues. CDR1 MNHEY and CDR2 SMNVEV come from the germline V gene (reference sequence). V lost 5 bases, J lost 4 bases, and 5 bases stayed unmatched. CDR3 DNA: TGTGCCAGCAGTCGGGGGGGCTACTCAGATACGCAGTATTTT. As protein: CASSRGGYSDTQYF.

CDR3 sequence reads: CAISDPPGGNTGELFF. Written as DNA, the CDR3 is TGTGCCATCAGTGACCCGCCAGGGGGGAACACCGGGGAGCTGTTTTTT. V and J are TRBV10-3 and TRBJ2-2; TRBD1 matches 7 bases. V trimming: 3 bases; J trimming: 1 base; junction bases outside the gene matches: 5. This CDR3 region has 16 residues. Germline CDR1 ENHRY, CDR2 SYGVKD.

For this clone: One junction end disagrees with the germline gene, perhaps due to a read error. In DNA, the CDR3 is TGTGCTAGCAGCTTAATGACGGGAGCCGCCTACGAGCAGTACTTC. It is translated as CASSLMTGAAYEQYF. The chain has TRBV7-7 and TRBJ2-7; TRBD2 might be the D (6 bases). Germline lookup yields CDR1 SSHAT and CDR2 FNYEAQ (reference sequence). This CDR3 spans 15 amino acids.

This chain connects TRBV5-6 to TRBJ2-3, with TRBD2 as a possible D gene (6 bases). The CDR3 is 16 amino acids. In germline, CDR1 is SGHDT, CDR2 YYEEEE. The V end was cut by 2 bases, the J end by 2 bases, with 15 bases between. Written as DNA, the CDR3 is TGTGCCAGCAGCTTAGGAGCGGGCCTCCCCACAGATACGCAGTATTTT. Protein sequence: CASSLGAGLPTDTQYF.

This chain joins TRBV4-1 and TRBJ1-1; 9 nucleotides line up with TRBD1. The V gene's germline CDR1 is MGHRA and CDR2 YSYEKL. This CDR3 is 15 amino acids long. V shed 0 bases, J shed 3 bases, and the junction held 2 bases outside the gene matches. The CDR3 DNA sequence: TGCGCCAGCAGCCAAGAACAGGGGGCGGACACTGAAGCTTTCTTT. It is translated as CASSQEQGADTEAFF.

V usage is TRBV19 and J usage is TRBJ1-1, with a weak D call TRBD1 (6 bases). The germline gives CDR1 LNHDA, CDR2 SQIVND (reference sequence). The CDR3 runs 12 residues. The V end was cut by 9 bases, the J end by 1 base, with 9 bases between. Here the CDR3 DNA reads TGTGCCAGCGGACAGAGGAACACTGAAGCTTTCTTT. Translated, it gives CASGQRNTEAFF.

This rearrangement joins TRBV23-1 to TRBJ2-1; D is ambiguous. TRBV23-1 is annotated as an ORF whose role is uncertain. Trimming took off 4 bases at V and 6 bases at J, with 16 bases between the two ends. CDR3 length equals 15 residues. Here the CDR3 DNA reads TGCGCCAGCAGTCGGCGACCCCCCCGGGTCAATGAGCAGTTCTTC. Its protein product is CASSRRPPRVNEQFF.

This chain joins TRBV6-4 and TRBJ2-1; perhaps TRBD2 as D (6 bases). The CDR3 has 14 amino acids. With 6 bases removed from V and 8 bases from J, the gap between germline ends came to 17 bases. From germline, CDR1 is MRHNA and CDR2 SNTAGT. CDR3 nucleotides: TGTGCCAGCAGCCAAACCACTAGCAACGATGAGCAGTTCTTC. This sequence encodes CASSQTTSNDEQFF.

The chain carries TRBV25-1 and TRBJ2-2; 7 bases match TRBD2. Germline loops: CDR1 MGHDK, CDR2 SYGVNS. V lost 6 bases, J lost 3 bases, and 4 bases stayed unmatched. CDR3 length: 14 amino acids. The CDR3 bases are TGTGCCAGCAGCCCAGGGAGGGACACCGGGGAGCTGTTTTTT. Residues: CASSPGRDTGELFF.

This clone was observed a handful of times. In the same sample, other DNA sequences code for this CDR3. V gene TRBV6-1 combines with J gene TRBJ1-1; tentative D call: TRBD1 (6 bases). Trimming shortened V by 6 bases and J by 5 bases, and 10 bases separated the two germline ends. CDR1 and CDR2 (germline): MNHNS, SASEGT. This CDR3 is 12 amino acids long. CDR3 in amino acids: CASSTRGTEAFF. The CDR3 DNA is TGTGCCAGCAGCACCAGGGGTACTGAAGCTTTCTTT.

The genes are TRBV13 and TRBJ1-1, with D hard to call. V gave up 5 bases and J gave up 4 bases, with 14 bases separating them. CDR3 size: 14 residues. The germline V gene encodes CDR1 PRHDT and CDR2 FYEKMQ (reference sequence). The CDR3 nucleotides are TGTGCCAGCAGCCCCAAGGCGGGCCGCACTGAAGCTTTCTTT. Its protein product is CASSPKAGRTEAFF.

For this clone: Its ends do not fully match the called genes, so a read error is possible. V is TRBV7-7 and J is TRBJ2-7, with 8 bases that match TRBD2. The CDR3 covers 15 residues. Germline lookup yields CDR1 SSHAT and CDR2 FNYEAQ (reference sequence). This CDR3 is CASSSGRGIDDEQYF. The CDR3 DNA sequence: TGTGCTAGCAGCTCCGGGAGGGGGATTGACGACGAGCAGTACTTC.

This chain connects TRBV13 to TRBJ1-2; maybe TRBD1 (5 bases). The germline V gene encodes CDR1 PRHDT and CDR2 FYEKMQ (reference sequence). This CDR3 has 13 residues. V was clipped by 5 bases and J by 4 bases, with 11 bases between them. CDR3 DNA sequence: TGTGCCAGCAGCCCCGGAGGGGTCTATGGCTACACCTTC. Its protein is CASSPGGVYGYTF.

This clone has just one count. V and J are TRBV25-1 and TRBJ2-3; possibly TRBD2 for D (5 bases). Trimming took 7 bases from V and 4 from J, leaving 6 bases between them. The CDR3 consists of 11 residues. CDR1 is MGHDK and CDR2 is SYGVNS in the germline V gene. The CDR3 DNA sequence: TGTGCCAGCACGAGGGCAGATACGCAGTATTTT. It encodes CASTRADTQYF.

By proportion, this clone is medium-sized. The CDR3 loop reads CASSYSHGNTEAFF. The CDR3 bases are TGTGCCAGCAGTTACTCTCACGGGAACACTGAAGCTTTCTTT. The V and J genes are TRBV6-5 and TRBJ1-1; no firm D call. V was trimmed by 0 bases and J by 1 base, leaving 6 bases between them. This CDR3 is built from 14 residues. Germline V gene sequence: CDR1 MNHEY, CDR2 SVGAGI.

This clone appeared once. This chain connects TRBV27 to TRBJ2-3; D is perhaps TRBD2 (6 bases). Trimming removed 6 bases at V and 2 bases at J, with 21 bases between. The CDR3 has 17 residues. Germline V gives CDR1 MNHEY, CDR2 SMNVEV (reference sequence). CDR3 in DNA: TGTGCCAGCAGCCATGGGACTTCCAACACCCACACAGATACGCAGTATTTT. It specifies CASSHGTSNTHTDTQYF.

Here the CDR3 DNA reads TGTGCCAGCAGCCCAGTGGCCGGGACAGGCTACAATGAGCAGTTCTTC. Protein: CASSPVAGTGYNEQFF. The chain uses TRBV7-3 and TRBJ2-1, with 8 bases matching TRBD1. V lost 5 bases to trimming and J lost 3 bases; unmatched junction nucleotides: 9. There are 16 residues in the CDR3. Germline CDR1 is SGHTA and CDR2 is FQGTGA.

The chain combines TRBV6-4 with TRBJ2-1; 10 bases agree with TRBD2. From germline, CDR1 is MRHNA and CDR2 SNTAGT. The CDR3 loop spans 17 amino acids. With V trimmed by 3 bases and J by 2 bases, 7 bases remained unmatched. CDR3 in amino acids: CASSEDPSGGAYNEQFF. The CDR3 DNA reads TGTGCCAGCAGTGAAGACCCAAGCGGGGGGGCCTACAATGAGCAGTTCTTC.

The chain is built from TRBV4-1 and TRBJ2-7; 11 bases line up with TRBD1. The V and J ends lost 3 bases and 5 bases, in that order; junction bases with no gene match: 6. Germline V lookup: CDR1 MGHRA, CDR2 YSYEKL. The CDR3 has 15 amino acids. CDR3 bases: TGCGCCAGCAGCCAGTCGGGACAGGGGGTTCACGAGCAGTACTTC. Protein product: CASSQSGQGVHEQYF.